This is a list of T cell receptor beta chains from one sample in a study of control samples from healthy donors and cancer patients. The repertoire was sequenced with immunoSEQ multiplex PCR; TCRdb's copy has only in-frame clones and lacks some. The table has 40,000 to 55,000 clones, 93% seen once; the top ten hold less than 25%. Source material: PBMCs. These receptors were collected from a woman aged 45-65 years with head and neck cancer. Both conserved end residues are part of each CDR3. A D gene is named only where the DNA matches it firmly. For some rows the clone size is stated as once, few or many, or as a class when expanded; others skip it.

v_gene	d_gene	abundance	j_gene	CDR3nt	CDR3aa
TRBV10-3	NA	NA	TRBJ2-3	TGTGCCATCAGTGAGCCCCTAGCTAGCACAGATACGCAGTATTTT	CAISEPLASTDTQYF
TRBV28	NA	NA	TRBJ1-6	TGTGCCAGCAGTCCCGTAGGGGTTTCACCCCTCCACTTT	CASSPVGVSPLHF
TRBV7-9	NA	NA	TRBJ1-1	TGTGCCAGCAGCTTAGAAGGGGACACTGAAGCTTTCTTT	CASSLEGDTEAFF
TRBV7-3	TRBD1	NA	TRBJ2-1	TGTGCCAGCAGCCCGGGACAGGCCGCCTACAATGAGCAGTTCTTC	CASSPGQAAYNEQFF
TRBV24-1	TRBD1	NA	TRBJ2-5	TGTGCCACCAGTGATCGACAGGGGATAGAGACCCAGTACTTC	CATSDRQGIETQYF
TRBV9	TRBD1	NA	TRBJ1-2	TGTGCCAGCAGCGTAGACAGGGGCGGTGGCTACACCTTC	CASSVDRGGGYTF
TRBV18	NA	NA	TRBJ2-3	TGTGCCAGCTCACCACCGGCCACCAGGGGAGATACGCAGTATTTT	CASSPPATRGDTQYF
TRBV9	NA	NA	TRBJ2-3	TGTGCCAACTTAACCTTTAGCACAGATACGCAGTATTTT	CANLTFSTDTQYF
TRBV6-5	NA	few	TRBJ2-7	TGTGCCAGCAGTTACTCTGGACCGAGCTACGAGCAGTACTTC	CASSYSGPSYEQYF
TRBV28	NA	NA	TRBJ2-3	TGTGCCAGCAGTACCCGGACCTGGGGGGGCAAACGCACAGATACGCAGTATTTT	CASSTRTWGGKRTDTQYF